A single sample gave rise to the 8 T cell receptor beta chains below, sequenced in a study of cytomegalovirus exposure and HLA in healthy donors. Primers: 60 Vbeta forward and 13 Jbeta reverse. Using immunoSEQ multiplex PCR, the repertoire was profiled, and TCRdb retains in-frame clones only, with some absent. The data hold some 120,000 clones, with about four fifths observed a single time. The specimen was PBMCs. The source is a human donor in good health.

The V gene is TRBV5-4, the J gene TRBJ2-7; 8 bases match TRBD1. CDR1 and CDR2 (germline): SGHNT, YYREEE (reference sequence). The CDR3 runs to 15 residues. J lost 3 bases, V lost 2 bases, and 7 bases had no gene match. In DNA form, the CDR3 reads TGTGCCAGCAGCTTCTCCGGGACAGGCCTCTACGAGCAGTACTTC. Its translation: CASSFSGTGLYEQYF.

V and J are TRBV10-1 and TRBJ2-1, with TRBD2 identical over 9 bases. This CDR3 comprises 15 residues. The junction had 9 bases not matched to a gene; V was cut back by 3 bases and J by 9 bases. Germline V gives CDR1 WNHNN, CDR2 SYGVQD (reference sequence). The CDR3 loop is CASSDLAGTVTEQFF. CDR3 DNA sequence: TGCGCCAGCAGTGACCTAGCGGGGACCGTAACTGAGCAGTTCTTC.

The chain links TRBV7-8 to TRBJ2-7; possible D gene TRBD2, 5 bases. Germline V lookup: CDR1 SGHVS, CDR2 FQNEAQ. The CDR3 contains 16 residues. Deletions cut 5 bases from V and 6 bases from J, with 23 bases between. The CDR3 nucleotides read TGTGCCAGCAGCCCCCAGACTGCGGGCAGCCCCGGCGAGCAGTACTTC. Translation: CASSPQTAGSPGEQYF.

The CDR3 spells CASSLPGGTDTQYF. For the CDR3, the DNA is TGCGCCAGCAGCTTGCCGGGAGGCACAGATACGCAGTATTTT. The V and J genes are TRBV5-1 and TRBJ2-3, with D maybe TRBD2 (6 bases). The CDR3 has 14 amino acids. V lost 1 base, J lost 1 base, and 7 bases lay in between. Germline CDR1 is SGHRS and CDR2 is YFSETQ.

This chain links TRBV4-1 with TRBJ2-1, with 9 nucleotides matching TRBD2. Germline trimming cut 4 bases from V and 9 bases from J; bases unmatched to any gene: 7. Germline V lookup: CDR1 MGHRA, CDR2 YSYEKL. This CDR3 has 14 amino acids. The CDR3 is CASSLRGGRGEQFF. The CDR3 DNA is TGCGCCAGCAGCCTGCGGGGGGGCCGGGGTGAGCAGTTCTTC.

The gene calls are TRBV2 and TRBJ2-5; the match to TRBD1 covers 9 bases. The end of the DNA fits TRBJ2-7 better, so the J call may be wrong. Germline CDR1 and CDR2: SNHLY and FYNNEI. The CDR3 covers 14 residues. The CDR3 DNA is TGTGCCAGCAGTGAAAGGACAGGGGCCTACGAGCAGTACTTC. Its translation: CASSERTGAYEQYF.

V gene TRBV7-9 combines with J gene TRBJ1-5; tentative D call: TRBD1 (6 bases). The CDR3 is 15 residues long. Trimming stripped 1 base from V and 7 bases from J, with 14 bases between. CDR1 and CDR2 from the germline V gene are SEHNR and FQNEAQ (reference sequence). The CDR3 region is CASSLEGTGRQPQHF. CDR3 bases: TGTGCCAGCAGCTTAGAAGGCACAGGGAGACAGCCCCAGCATTTT.

The rearrangement links TRBV5-1 to TRBJ2-3; TRBD1 matches at 11 bases. Germline V gives CDR1 SGHRS, CDR2 YFSETQ. The CDR3 sequence is 17 residues long. Germline trimming cut 3 bases from V and 6 bases from J; bases unmatched to any gene: 12. The CDR3 nucleotides read TGCGCCAGCAGCTGGCAGTACGGACAGGGGGCTAGGGATACGCAGTATTTT. It is translated as CASSWQYGQGARDTQYF.